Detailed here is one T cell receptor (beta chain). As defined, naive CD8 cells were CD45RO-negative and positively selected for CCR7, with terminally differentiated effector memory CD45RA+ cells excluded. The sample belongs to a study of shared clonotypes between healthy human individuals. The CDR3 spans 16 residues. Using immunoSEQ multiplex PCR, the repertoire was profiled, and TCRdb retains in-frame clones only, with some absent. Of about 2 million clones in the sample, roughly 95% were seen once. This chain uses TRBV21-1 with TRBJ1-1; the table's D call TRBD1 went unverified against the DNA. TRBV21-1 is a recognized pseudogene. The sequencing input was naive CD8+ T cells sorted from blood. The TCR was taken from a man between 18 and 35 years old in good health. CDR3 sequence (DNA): TGTGCCAGCAGCAAAAATGGGACAGGGGTTTTGCCTGAAGCTTTCTTT. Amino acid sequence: CASSKNGTGVLPEAFF.